The entry below gives a single T cell receptor (beta chain) sequence along with its context. From the 5' RACE reads, TCRdb called clonotypes with MiXCR, one entry per CDR3 protein. The sample lists about 690,000 distinct CDR3 sequences, around 21% occurring once. The sample comes from a study of identical twins. The CDR3 is 15 residues long. The V and J ends lost 1 base and 1 base respectively, with 7 bases between them. Germline CDR1 MNHEY, CDR2 SVGAGI. These same records also appear under a second study, on T cells expressing NK-cell markers.

The TCR comes from a woman younger than 30 in good health. Specimen: PBMCs. This rearrangement joins TRBV6-5 to TRBJ2-2; D gene uncertain. CDR3 residues: CASSYLEKNTGELFF. The CDR3 DNA reads as TGTGCCAGCAGTTACTTAGAGAAGAACACCGGGGAGCTGTTTTTT.